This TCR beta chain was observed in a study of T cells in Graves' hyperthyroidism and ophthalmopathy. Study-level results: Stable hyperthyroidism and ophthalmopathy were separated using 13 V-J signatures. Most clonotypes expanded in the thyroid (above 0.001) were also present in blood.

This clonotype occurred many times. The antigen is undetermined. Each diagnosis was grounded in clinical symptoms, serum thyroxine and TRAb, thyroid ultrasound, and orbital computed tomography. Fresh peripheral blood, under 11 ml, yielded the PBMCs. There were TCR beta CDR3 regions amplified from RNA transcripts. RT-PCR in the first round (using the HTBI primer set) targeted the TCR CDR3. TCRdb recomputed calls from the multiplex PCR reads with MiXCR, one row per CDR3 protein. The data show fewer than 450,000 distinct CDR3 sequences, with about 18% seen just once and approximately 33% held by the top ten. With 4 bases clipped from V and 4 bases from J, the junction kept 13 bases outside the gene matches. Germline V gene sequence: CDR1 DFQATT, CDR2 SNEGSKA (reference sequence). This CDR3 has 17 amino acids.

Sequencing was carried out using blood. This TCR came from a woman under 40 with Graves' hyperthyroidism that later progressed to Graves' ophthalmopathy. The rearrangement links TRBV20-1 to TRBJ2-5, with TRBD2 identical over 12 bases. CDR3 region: CSAIKASGGAFIETQYF. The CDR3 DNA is TGCAGTGCTATTAAGGCTAGCGGGGGGGCCTTCATAGAGACCCAGTACTTC.